A selection of T cell receptor beta chains follows, all from one sample in a study of blood T cell repertoires in COVID-19. The assay was immunoSEQ multiplex PCR, and TCRdb's table has in-frame clones only and misses some. Here the sample spans roughly 49,000 clones, 85% to 95% being singletons. Sequencing used peripheral blood. The receptor set was obtained from a woman of 80 years or more with acute or convalescent COVID-19. The CDR3 runs from the conserved cysteine through the conserved F or W. A D gene is named only where the DNA matches it firmly. Part of the rows lack a size; the others show once, few, many or a class for expanded clones.

d_call j_call clone_size v_call cdr3_nt cdr3_aa
TRBD1 TRBJ2-5 . TRBV5-1 TGCGCCAGCAGCTTGGGGGGGACAGGCGGGCAAGAGACCCAGTACTTC CASSLGGTGGQETQYF
. TRBJ1-5 . TRBV7-7 TGTGCTAGCAGACCATCGGGACACAAAGAATTTATGCGCAATCAGCCCCAGCATTTT CASRPSGHKEFMRNQPQHF
TRBD1 TRBJ2-7 . TRBV5-1 TGCGCCAGCAGCTTCAACAGGGGCTACGAGCAGTACTTC CASSFNRGYEQYF
. TRBJ1-1 . TRBV6-2/TRBV6-3 TGTGCCAGCAGTTACCGGGTAGGGGTGAACACTGAAGCTTTCTTT CASSYRVGVNTEAFF
. TRBJ2-1 . TRBV11-2 TGTGCCAGCAGCTTTAGGGGTCCGGGTTACAATGAGCAGTTCTTC CASSFRGPGYNEQFF
. TRBJ1-1 . TRBV2 TGTGCCAGCAGGTTTAATCCAGGTTCCACTGAAGCTTTCTTT CASRFNPGSTEAFF
TRBD2 TRBJ2-2 . TRBV6-5 TGTGCCAGCGACGCTGGGACTAGCACCGGGGAGCTGTTTTTT CASDAGTSTGELFF
. TRBJ2-5 . TRBV7-2 TGTGCCAGCAGCTTGGGTCCAGTGGCCGGGGGGACCCAGTACTTC CASSLGPVAGGTQYF
. TRBJ1-1 . TRBV7-3 TGTGCCAGCAGCTCGGTCGGCTTAGGGAGCACTGAAGCTTTCTTT CASSSVGLGSTEAFF
. TRBJ1-1 . TRBV6-6 TGTGCCAGCAGTTACCGTAAAGACAGTTCTGAAGCTTTCTTT CASSYRKDSSEAFF
TRBD1 TRBJ1-2 . TRBV5-6 TGTGCCAGCAGCTACCGGGACAGGGGTAACTATGGCTACACCTTC CASSYRDRGNYGYTF
TRBD2 TRBJ2-7 . TRBV3-1/TRBV3-2 TGTGCCAGCAGCCAAGCCGGGACTACCTCCTACGAGCAGTACTTC CASSQAGTTSYEQYF
TRBD1 TRBJ1-1 once TRBV2 TGTGCCAGCAGTACGACTCGGACAGGGTGGAACACTGAAGCTTTCTTT CASSTTRTGWNTEAFF
TRBD1 TRBJ1-5 . TRBV6-1 TGTGCCAGCAGTTCACAGGGGAATCAGCCCCAGCATTTT CASSSQGNQPQHF
TRBD1 TRBJ2-7 . TRBV5-1 TGCGCCAGCAGCTTGGAATCAGGGGGCCACGAGCAGTACTTC CASSLESGGHEQYF
TRBD2 TRBJ2-5 once TRBV28 TGTGCCAGCAGTCCTGTGGGGGAGGGCCGGGAGACCCAGTACTTC CASSPVGEGRETQYF
. TRBJ2-7 . TRBV6-5 TGTGCCAGCAGTTACTCCGCTAGGTTTGGTTACGAGCAGTACTTC CASSYSARFGYEQYF
. TRBJ1-5 . TRBV19 TGTGCCAGTAGTCCCATGGGGGGACCATATAGCAATCAGCCCCAGCATTTT CASSPMGGPYSNQPQHF
. TRBJ2-5 . TRBV11-3 TGTGCCAGCAGCTTAGATGGCGGGGGCGCGGAGACCCAGTACTTC CASSLDGGGAETQYF
. TRBJ1-1 . TRBV5-1 TGCGCCAGCAGCTTGGACGGGGTCTCAGGCACTGAAGCTTTCTTT CASSLDGVSGTEAFF
TRBD2 TRBJ2-1 once TRBV7-8 TGTGCCAGCAGCCGAGGCTCCGGCGGGAGGGACAATGAGCAGTTCTTC CASSRGSGGRDNEQFF
TRBD1 TRBJ1-2 . TRBV19 TGTGCCAGCCAGACAGGGTTTGGCTACACCTTC CASQTGFGYTF
. TRBJ1-4 . TRBV10-3 TGTGCCATCAGTGAGTCCGGGGAGGGCCTGAATGAAAAACTGTTTTTT CAISESGEGLNEKLFF
. TRBJ2-7 once TRBV6-5 TGTGCCAGCAGTTACTCGCAACAGCTTCCCTACGAGCAGTACTTC CASSYSQQLPYEQYF
. TRBJ1-1 . TRBV2 TGTGCCAGCAGTCACAAGACTGAAGCTTTCTTT CASSHKTEAFF
TRBD1 TRBJ2-1 . TRBV27 TGTGCCAGCAGTCCAACGACAGGGGGCCGTGGTGAGCAGTTCTTC CASSPTTGGRGEQFF
TRBD1 TRBJ1-1 . TRBV18 TGTGCCAGCTCACCACTTGAGGGGGCGAGTGGCACTGAAGCTTTCTTT CASSPLEGASGTEAFF
TRBD1 TRBJ1-2 . TRBV18 TGTGCCAGCTCACCCACAGGGGGCAACTATGGCTACACCTTC CASSPTGGNYGYTF
. TRBJ1-2 . TRBV19 TGTGCCAGTAGTAAGTCGACAGGCGAGGGCTACACCTTC CASSKSTGEGYTF
TRBD2 TRBJ2-3 . TRBV13 TGTGCCAGCAGTTCCCGCCCCTCCGGGACTAGGGCCACAGATACGCAGTATTTT CASSSRPSGTRATDTQYF
. TRBJ2-2 . TRBV9 TGTGCCAGCAGCGTAGCTGTGTCAGGTGGGGAGCTGTTTTTT CASSVAVSGGELFF
TRBD1 TRBJ1-1 . TRBV10-3 TGTGCCATCAGTGGCCCTACCGGGACAGGGATTAACACTGAAGCTTTCTTT CAISGPTGTGINTEAFF
TRBD1 TRBJ1-5 . TRBV27 TGTGCCAGCAGTTTATTGGGACAGAAAATTAGCAATCAGCCCCAGCATTTT CASSLLGQKISNQPQHF
TRBD1 TRBJ2-7 . TRBV18 TGTGCCAGCTCAACCGGGACAGGGGGTATCTACGAGCAGTACTTC CASSTGTGGIYEQYF
. TRBJ1-3 . TRBV9 TGTGCCAGCAGCCCCCGGACAGATGACACCATATATTTT CASSPRTDDTIYF
TRBD1 TRBJ1-2 . TRBV6-5 TGTGCCAGCAGAATAGACAGGGCCGCCTATGGCTACACCTTC CASRIDRAAYGYTF
. TRBJ1-1 . TRBV18 TGTGCCAGCTCACTGAGGTCCCTGGACACTGAAGCTTTCTTT CASSLRSLDTEAFF
TRBD1 TRBJ1-1 . TRBV10-1 TGCGCCAACCGGACAGGGAGAGAGGGCACTGAAGCTTTCTTT CANRTGREGTEAFF
TRBD1 TRBJ1-2 . TRBV2 TGTGCCAGCAGTGGGGCAGGGGGCCGGGGCTACACCTTC CASSGAGGRGYTF
TRBD2 TRBJ2-1 . TRBV9 TGTGCCAGCAGCTCCCGGACTAGCGGGAGTTACAATGAGCAGTTCTTC CASSSRTSGSYNEQFF
TRBD2 TRBJ2-5 once TRBV9 TGTGCCAGCAGCGCCTACGGCGGGGAGGGCGAGACCCAGTACTTC CASSAYGGEGETQYF
TRBD2 TRBJ2-7 . TRBV5-1 TGCGCCAGCAGCTATGGACTAGCGGGGGGACATCGAGAGCAGTACTTC CASSYGLAGGHREQYF
. TRBJ1-2 . TRBV6-5 TGTGCCAGCAGTTACCGGGGGGGCAGCGGCTATGGCTACACCTTC CASSYRGGSGYGYTF
. TRBJ2-2 . TRBV2 TGTGCCAGCAGGTGGCAGGGAAACACCGGGGAGCTGTTTTTT CASRWQGNTGELFF
TRBD1 TRBJ2-1 . TRBV25-1 TGTGCCAGCAGTGAATTCTTCCCGGGACAGGTTAACAATGAGCAGTTCTTC CASSEFFPGQVNNEQFF